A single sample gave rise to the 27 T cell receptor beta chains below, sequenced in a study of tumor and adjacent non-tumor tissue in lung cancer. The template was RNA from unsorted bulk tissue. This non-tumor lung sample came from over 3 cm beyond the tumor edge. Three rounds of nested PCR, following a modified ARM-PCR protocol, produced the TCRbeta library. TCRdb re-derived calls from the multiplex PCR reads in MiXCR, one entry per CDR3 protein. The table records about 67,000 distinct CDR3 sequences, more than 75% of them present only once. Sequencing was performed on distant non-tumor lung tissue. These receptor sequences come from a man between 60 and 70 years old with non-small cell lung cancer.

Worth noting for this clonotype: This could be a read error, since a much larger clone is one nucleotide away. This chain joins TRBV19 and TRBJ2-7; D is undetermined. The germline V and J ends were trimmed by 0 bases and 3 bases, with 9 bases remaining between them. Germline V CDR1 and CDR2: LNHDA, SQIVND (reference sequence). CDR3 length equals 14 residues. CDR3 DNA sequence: TGTGCCAGTAGTATAGAGGGCGGAGACTACGAGCAGTACTTC. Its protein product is CASSIEGGDYEQYF.

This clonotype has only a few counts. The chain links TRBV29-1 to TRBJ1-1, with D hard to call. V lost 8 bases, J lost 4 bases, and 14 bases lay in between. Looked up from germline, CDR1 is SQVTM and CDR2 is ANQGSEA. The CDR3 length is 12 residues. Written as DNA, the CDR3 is TGCAGCATCGTTGAGACGAGCACTGAAGCTTTCTTT. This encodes CSIVETSTEAFF. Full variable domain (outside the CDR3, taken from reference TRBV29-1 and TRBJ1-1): SAVISQKPSRDICQRGTSLTIQCQVDSQVTMMFWYRQQPGQSLTLIATANQGSEATYESGFVIDKFPISRPNLTFSTLTVSNMSPEDSSIYLCSIVETSTEAFFGQGTRLTVV.

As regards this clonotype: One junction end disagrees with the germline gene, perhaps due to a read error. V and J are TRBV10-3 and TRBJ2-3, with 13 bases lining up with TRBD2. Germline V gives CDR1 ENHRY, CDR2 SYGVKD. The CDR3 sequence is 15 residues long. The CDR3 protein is CATLPLAGGLDTRYF. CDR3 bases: TGTGCCACCCTTCCACTAGCGGGAGGGCTTGATACGCGGTATTTT.

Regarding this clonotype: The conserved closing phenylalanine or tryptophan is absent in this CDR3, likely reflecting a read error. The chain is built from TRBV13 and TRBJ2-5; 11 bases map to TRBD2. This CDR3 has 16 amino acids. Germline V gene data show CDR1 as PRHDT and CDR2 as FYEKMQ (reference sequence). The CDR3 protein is CDSSLGLAGLEETQYY. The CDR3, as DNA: TGTGACAGCAGCCTTGGACTAGCGGGTTTAGAAGAGACCCAGTACTAC.

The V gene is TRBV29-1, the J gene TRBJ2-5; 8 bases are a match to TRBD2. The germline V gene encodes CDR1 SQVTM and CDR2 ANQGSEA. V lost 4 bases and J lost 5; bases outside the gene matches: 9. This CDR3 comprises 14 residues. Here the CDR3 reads CSVVVGLADETQYF. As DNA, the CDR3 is TGCAGCGTTGTCGTCGGACTAGCAGATGAGACCCAGTACTTC.

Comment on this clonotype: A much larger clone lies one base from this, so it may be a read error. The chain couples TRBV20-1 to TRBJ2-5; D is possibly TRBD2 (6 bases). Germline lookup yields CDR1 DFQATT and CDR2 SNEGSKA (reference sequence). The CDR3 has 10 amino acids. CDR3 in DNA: TGCACTGCGGGACTTGAGACCCAGTACTTC. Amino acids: CTAGLETQYF.

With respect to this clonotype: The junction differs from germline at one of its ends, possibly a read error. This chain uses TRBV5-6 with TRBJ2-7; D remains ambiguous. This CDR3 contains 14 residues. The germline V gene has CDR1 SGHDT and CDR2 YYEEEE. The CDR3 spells CASSFGTDSHEQYF. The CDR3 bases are TGTGCCAGCAGCTTTGGAACAGACTCCCACGAACAGTACTTC.

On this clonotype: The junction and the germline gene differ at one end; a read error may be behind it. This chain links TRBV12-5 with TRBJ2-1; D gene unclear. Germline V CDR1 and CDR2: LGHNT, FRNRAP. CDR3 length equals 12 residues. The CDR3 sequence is CDSGLESNEQFF. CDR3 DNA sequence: TGTGATAGTGGTTTAGAGTCGAATGAGCAATTCTTC. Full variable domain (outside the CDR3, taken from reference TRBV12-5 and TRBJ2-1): DARVTQTPRHKVTEMGQEVTMRCQPILGHNTVFWYRQTMMQGLELLAYFRNRAPLDDSGMPKDRFSAEMPDATLATLKIQPSEPRDSAVYFCDSGLESNEQFFGPGTRLTVL.

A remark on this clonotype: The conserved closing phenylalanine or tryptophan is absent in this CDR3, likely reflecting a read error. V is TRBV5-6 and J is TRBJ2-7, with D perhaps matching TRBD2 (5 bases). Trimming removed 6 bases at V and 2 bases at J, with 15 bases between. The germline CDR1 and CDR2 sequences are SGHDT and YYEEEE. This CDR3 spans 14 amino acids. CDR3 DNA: TGTGCCAGCAACTTATCCGGGGAGCCCTACGAGCAGTACTTA. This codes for CASNLSGEPYEQYL.

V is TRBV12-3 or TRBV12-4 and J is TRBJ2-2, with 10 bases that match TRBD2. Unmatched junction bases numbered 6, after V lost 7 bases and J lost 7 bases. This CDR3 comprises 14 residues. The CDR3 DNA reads TGTGCCAGCACCGTAGCGGGAGGCAGCGGGGAGCTGTTTTTT. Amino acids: CASTVAGGSGELFF.

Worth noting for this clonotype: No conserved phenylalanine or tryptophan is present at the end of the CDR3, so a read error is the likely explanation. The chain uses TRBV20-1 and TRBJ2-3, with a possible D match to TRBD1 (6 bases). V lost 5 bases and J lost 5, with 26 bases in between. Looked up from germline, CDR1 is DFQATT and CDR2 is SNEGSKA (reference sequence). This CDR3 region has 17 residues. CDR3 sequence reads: CSAPQTDSGIWGDTQYL. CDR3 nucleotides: TGCAGTGCTCCCCAAACGGACAGTGGAATCTGGGGAGATACGCAGTATCTT.

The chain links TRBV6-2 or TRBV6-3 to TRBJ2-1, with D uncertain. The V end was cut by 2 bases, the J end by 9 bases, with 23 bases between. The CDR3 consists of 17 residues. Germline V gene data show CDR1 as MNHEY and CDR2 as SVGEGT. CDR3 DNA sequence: TGTGCCAGCAGTTACACTATACGCAGGAGTTTCCCCTCTGAGCAGTTCTTC. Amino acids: CASSYTIRRSFPSEQFF.

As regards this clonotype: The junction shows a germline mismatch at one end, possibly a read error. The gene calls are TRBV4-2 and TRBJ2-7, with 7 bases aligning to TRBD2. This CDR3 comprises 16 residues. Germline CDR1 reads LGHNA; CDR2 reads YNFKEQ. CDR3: CVSSQEGAGASYEQYF. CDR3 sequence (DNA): TGTGTCAGCAGCCAAGAAGGGGCGGGAGCGTCCTACGAACAGTACTTT.

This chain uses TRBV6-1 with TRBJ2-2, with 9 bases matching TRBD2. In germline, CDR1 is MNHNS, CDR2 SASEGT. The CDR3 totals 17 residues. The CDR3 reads CASGRGLAGVSAGELFF. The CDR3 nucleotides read TGTGCTAGCGGGAGAGGATTAGCGGGAGTTTCTGCCGGGGAGCTGTTTTTT.

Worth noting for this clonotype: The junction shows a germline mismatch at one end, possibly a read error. The DNA of the CDR3 is TGTGCCAGCAGCGTAACGGCGGGATACAACGAGCAGTACTTC. Residues: CASSVTAGYNEQYF. The gene calls are TRBV7-3 and TRBJ2-7, with D perhaps matching TRBD2 (6 bases). Germline CDR1 SGHTA, CDR2 FQGTGA. The CDR3 has 14 amino acids.

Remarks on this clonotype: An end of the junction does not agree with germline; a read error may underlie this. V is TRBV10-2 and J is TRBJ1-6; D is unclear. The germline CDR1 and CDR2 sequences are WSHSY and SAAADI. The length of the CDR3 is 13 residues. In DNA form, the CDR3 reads TGCGCCAGTAGAGACGGCTATAAGTCACCACTCCACTTT. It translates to CASRDGYKSPLHF.

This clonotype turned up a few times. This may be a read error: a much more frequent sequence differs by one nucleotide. The CDR3 nucleotides read TGCAGTGACCTCGGACTAAGCTCCTACGAGCAGTACTTC. This sequence encodes CSDLGLSSYEQYF. The chain recombines TRBV20-1 with TRBJ2-7, with D tentatively TRBD2 (6 bases). This CDR3 region has 13 residues. Germline V lookup: CDR1 DFQATT, CDR2 SNEGSKA (reference sequence). Trimming removed 7 bases from V and 0 bases from J, with 13 bases in between.

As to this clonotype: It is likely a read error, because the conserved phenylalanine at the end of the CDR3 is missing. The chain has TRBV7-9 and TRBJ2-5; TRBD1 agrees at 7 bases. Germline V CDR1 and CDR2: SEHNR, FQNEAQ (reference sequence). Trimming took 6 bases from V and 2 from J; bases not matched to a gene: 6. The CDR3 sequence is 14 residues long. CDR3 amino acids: CASRVRDSQETQYL. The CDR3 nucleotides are TGTGCCAGCAGGGTTCGGGACAGTCAAGAGACCCAGTACTTG.

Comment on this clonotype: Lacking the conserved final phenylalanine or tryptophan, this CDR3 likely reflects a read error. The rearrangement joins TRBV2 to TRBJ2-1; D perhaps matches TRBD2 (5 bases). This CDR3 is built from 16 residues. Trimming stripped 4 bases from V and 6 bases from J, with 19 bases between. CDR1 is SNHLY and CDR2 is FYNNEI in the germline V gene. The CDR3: CASSGMAGAKPNEQFI. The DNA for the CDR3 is TGTGCCAGCAGTGGAATGGCGGGCGCGAAACCCAATGAGCAGTTCATC.

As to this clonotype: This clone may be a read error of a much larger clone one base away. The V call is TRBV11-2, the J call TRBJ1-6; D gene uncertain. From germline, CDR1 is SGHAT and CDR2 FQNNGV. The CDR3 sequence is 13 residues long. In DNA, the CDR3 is TGTGCCAGCAGCTTAGGCATAGATTCACACCTCCACTTT. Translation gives CASSLGIDSHLHF.

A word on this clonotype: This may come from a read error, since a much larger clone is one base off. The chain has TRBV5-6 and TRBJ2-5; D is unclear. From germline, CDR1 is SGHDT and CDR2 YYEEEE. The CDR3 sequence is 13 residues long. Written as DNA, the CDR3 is TGTACCAGCAGCTTGGGTAGGCAGGAGACCCAGTACTTC. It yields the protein CTSSLGRQETQYF.

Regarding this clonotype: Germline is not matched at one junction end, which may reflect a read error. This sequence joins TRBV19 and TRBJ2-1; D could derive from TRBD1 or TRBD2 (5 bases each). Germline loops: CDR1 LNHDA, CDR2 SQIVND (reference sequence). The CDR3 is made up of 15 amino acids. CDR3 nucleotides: TGCGACAGTACAAGCAGCGGCAGCTCCTACAATGAGCAGTTCTTC. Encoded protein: CDSTSSGSSYNEQFF.

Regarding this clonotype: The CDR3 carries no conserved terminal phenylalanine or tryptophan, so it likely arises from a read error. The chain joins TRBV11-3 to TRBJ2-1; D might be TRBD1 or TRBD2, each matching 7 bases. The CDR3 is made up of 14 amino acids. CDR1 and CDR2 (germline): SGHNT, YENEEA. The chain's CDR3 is CPSSPGGEGNEQFL. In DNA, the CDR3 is TGTCCCAGCAGTCCAGGGGGGGAGGGCAATGAGCAGTTCCTC.

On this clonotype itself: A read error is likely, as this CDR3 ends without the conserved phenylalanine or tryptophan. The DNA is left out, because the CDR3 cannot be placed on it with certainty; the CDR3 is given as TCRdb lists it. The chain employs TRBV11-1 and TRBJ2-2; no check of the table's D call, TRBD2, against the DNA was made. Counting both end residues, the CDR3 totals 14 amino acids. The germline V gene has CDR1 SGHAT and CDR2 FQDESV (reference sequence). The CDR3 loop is CASSYTSGTGELFI.

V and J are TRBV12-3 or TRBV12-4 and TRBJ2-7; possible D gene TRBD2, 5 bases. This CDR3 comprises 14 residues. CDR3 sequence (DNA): TGTGTCACCAATTTTCTTGGGAGCTCCTACGAGCAGTACTTC. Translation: CVTNFLGSSYEQYF.

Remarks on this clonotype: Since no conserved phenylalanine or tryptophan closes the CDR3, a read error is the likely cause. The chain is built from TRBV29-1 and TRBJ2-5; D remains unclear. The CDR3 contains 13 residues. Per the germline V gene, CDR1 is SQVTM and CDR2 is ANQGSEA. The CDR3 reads CCVEEPGLETQYS. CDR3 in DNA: TGCTGCGTTGAAGAACCGGGTCTTGAGACCCAGTACTCC.

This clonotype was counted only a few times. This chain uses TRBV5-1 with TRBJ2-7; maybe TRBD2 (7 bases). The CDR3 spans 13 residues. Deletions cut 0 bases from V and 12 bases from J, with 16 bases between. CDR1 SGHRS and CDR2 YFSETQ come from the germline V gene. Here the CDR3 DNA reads TGCGCCAGCAGCTTGGATTGGGGGGGCGAACGGTACTTC. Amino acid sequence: CASSLDWGGERYF.